This T cell receptor beta chain was recovered during a study of blood T cell repertoires in COVID-19. Study in general: Sites in the United States, Italy and Spain provided acute and convalescent COVID-19 samples. Sources were T cells, B-cell-depleted T cells, or PBMCs; the material itself was cDNA or gDNA.

V was pared by 3 bases and J by 8 bases, with 12 bases of the junction left unmatched. CDR3 length: 16 residues. Germline V gives CDR1 KGHSH, CDR2 LQKENI. Original data processing: Reference gene primer amplification yielded estimated nucleated cell counts. Generated by immunoSEQ multiplex PCR, the TCRdb table keeps only in-frame clones and is missing some. That table supplies the V and J calls and clone size; D and trimming were determined from the DNA. The table shows approximately 97,000 clones, with over 75% occurring only once. The specimen sequenced was peripheral blood. This sequence joins TRBV18 and TRBJ1-1, with TRBD1 matching over 10 bases. This clonotype originated in a man aged 60 to 69 with acute or convalescent COVID-19. This CDR3 reads CASSPENSRDRGEAFF. The CDR3 region has the DNA TGTGCCAGCTCACCCGAAAATTCCCGGGACAGGGGAGAAGCTTTCTTT.